The clone carrying this TCR beta chain was detected many times. Trimming cost V 2 bases and J 0 bases, with 8 bases left between them. The CDR3 is 13 amino acids. CDR1 and CDR2 (germline): DFQATT, SNEGSKA (reference sequence). This sample is part of a study of neurological immune-mediated disorders. Indicated time point: longitudinal time-point 1 (baseline). Synthesis of cDNA used 5'RACE (with 10-nucleotide random UMIs). In TCRdb, the 5' RACE reads were re-called with MiXCR into one record per CDR3 protein. This sample has about 57,000 distinct CDR3 sequences, with roughly 10% found just once. The receptor was isolated from a male donor with HTLV-1-associated myelopathy (HAM/TSP). Sequencing was done on a sample of PBMCs. V is TRBV20-1 and J is TRBJ2-7; D gene unclear. CDR3 coding DNA: TGCAGTGCTAGACTGACTCCCTCCTACGAGCAGTACTTC. Amino acid sequence: CSARLTPSYEQYF.